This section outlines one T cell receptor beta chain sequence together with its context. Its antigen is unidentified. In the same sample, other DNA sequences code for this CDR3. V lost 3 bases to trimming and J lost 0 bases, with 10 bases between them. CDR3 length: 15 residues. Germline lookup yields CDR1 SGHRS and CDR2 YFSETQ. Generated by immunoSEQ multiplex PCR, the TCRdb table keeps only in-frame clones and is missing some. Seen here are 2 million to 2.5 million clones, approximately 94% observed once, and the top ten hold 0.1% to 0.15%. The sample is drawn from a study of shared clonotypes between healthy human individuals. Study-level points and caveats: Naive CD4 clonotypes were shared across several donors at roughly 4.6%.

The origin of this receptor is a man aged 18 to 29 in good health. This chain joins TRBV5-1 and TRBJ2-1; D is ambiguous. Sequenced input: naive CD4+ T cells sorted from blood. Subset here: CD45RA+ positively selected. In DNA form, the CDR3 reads TGCGCCAGCAGCTCAGATAGTAGCTCCTACAATGAGCAGTTCTTC. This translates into CASSSDSSSYNEQFF.